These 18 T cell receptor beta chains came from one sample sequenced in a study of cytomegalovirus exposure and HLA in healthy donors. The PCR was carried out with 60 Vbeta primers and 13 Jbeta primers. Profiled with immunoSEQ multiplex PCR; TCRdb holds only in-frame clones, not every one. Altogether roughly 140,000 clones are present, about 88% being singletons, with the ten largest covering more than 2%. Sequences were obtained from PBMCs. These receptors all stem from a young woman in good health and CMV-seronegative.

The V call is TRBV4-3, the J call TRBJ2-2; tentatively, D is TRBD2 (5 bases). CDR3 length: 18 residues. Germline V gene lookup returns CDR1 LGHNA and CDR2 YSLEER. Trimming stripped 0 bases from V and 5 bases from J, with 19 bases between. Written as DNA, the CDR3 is TGCGCCAGCAGCCAAGATATTTTAAGGGCTAGCTTAACCGGGGAGCTGTTTTTT. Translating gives CASSQDILRASLTGELFF.

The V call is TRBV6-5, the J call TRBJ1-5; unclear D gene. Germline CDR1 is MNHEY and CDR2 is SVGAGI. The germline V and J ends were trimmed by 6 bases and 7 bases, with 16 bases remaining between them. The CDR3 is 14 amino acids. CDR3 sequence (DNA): TGTGCCAGCAGGTTTTCTAACTCGGGGCAGCCCCAGCATTTT. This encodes CASRFSNSGQPQHF.

CDR3 amino acids: CASSDRGEYEKLFF. The CDR3 coding sequence is TGTGCCAGCAGTGACAGGGGGGAATATGAAAAACTGTTTTTT. This chain links TRBV28 with TRBJ1-4; 9 bases align to TRBD1. Germline V gives CDR1 MDHEN, CDR2 SYDVKM. This CDR3 is built from 14 residues. Trimming removed 5 bases from V and 6 bases from J; junction bases left unmatched: 4.

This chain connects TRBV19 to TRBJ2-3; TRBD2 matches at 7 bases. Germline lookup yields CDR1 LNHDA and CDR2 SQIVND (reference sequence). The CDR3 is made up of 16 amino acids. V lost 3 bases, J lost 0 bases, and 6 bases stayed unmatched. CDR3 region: CASSIGGYTSTDTQYF. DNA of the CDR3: TGTGCCAGTAGTATCGGGGGGTATACTAGCACAGATACGCAGTATTTT. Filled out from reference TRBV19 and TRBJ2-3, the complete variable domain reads DGGITQSPKYLFRKEGQNVTLSCEQNLNHDAMYWYRQDPGQGLRLIYYSQIVNDFQKGDIAEGYSVSREKKESFPLTVTSAQKNPTAFYLCASSIGGYTSTDTQYFGPGTRLTVL.

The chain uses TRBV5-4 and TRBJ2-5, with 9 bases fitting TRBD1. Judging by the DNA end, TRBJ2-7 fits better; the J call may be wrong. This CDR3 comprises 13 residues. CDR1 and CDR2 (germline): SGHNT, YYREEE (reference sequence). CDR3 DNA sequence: TGTGCCAGCAGCGGGGGGACAGGGATCGAGCAGTACTTC. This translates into CASSGGTGIEQYF.

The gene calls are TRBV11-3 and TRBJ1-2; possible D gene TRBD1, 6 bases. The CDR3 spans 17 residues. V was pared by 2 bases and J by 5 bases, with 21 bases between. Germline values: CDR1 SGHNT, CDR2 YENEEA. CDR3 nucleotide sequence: TGTGCCAGCAGCTTAAGAGTCATGGGGGCGCGGGAGTATGGCTACACCTTC. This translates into CASSLRVMGAREYGYTF.

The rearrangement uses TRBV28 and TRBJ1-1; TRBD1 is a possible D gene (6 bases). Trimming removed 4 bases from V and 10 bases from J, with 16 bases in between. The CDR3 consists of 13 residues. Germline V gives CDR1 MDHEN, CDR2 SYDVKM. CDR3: CASSSGTPERAFF. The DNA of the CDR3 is TGTGCCAGCAGTTCCGGGACACCCGAGCGAGCTTTCTTT. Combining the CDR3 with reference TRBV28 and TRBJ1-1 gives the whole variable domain DVKVTQSSRYLVKRTGEKVFLECVQDMDHENMFWYRQDPGLGLRLIYFSYDVKMKEKGDIPEGYSVSREKKERFSLILESASTNQTSMYLCASSSGTPERAFFGQGTRLTVV.

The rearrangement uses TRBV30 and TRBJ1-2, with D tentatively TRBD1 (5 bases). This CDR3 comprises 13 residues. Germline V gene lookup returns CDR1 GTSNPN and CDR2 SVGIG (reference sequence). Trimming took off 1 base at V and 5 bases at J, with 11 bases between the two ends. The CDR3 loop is CAWSGQIGYGYTF. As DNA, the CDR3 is TGTGCCTGGAGTGGACAGATTGGTTATGGCTACACCTTC.

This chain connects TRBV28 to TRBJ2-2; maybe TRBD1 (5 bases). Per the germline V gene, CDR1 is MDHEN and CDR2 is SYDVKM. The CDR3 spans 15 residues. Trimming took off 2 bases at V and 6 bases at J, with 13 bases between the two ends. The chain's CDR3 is CASSLTPGIAGELFF. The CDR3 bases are TGTGCCAGCAGTTTAACGCCAGGGATCGCCGGGGAGCTGTTTTTT.

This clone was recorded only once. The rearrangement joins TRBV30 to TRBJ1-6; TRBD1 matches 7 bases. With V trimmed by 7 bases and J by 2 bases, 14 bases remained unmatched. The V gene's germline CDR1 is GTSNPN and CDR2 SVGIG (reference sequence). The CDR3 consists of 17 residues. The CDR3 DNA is TGTGCCTACGGCGGTGGGGCAGGGGGAACCTATAATTCACCCCTCCACTTT. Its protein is CAYGGGAGGTYNSPLHF.

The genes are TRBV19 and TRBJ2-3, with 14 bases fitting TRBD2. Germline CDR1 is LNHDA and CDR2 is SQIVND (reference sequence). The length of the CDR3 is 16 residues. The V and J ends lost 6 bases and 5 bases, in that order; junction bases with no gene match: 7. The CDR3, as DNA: TGTGCCAGTAGCCCGGGACTAGCGGGGGCGGGAGATACGCAGTATTTT. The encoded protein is CASSPGLAGAGDTQYF.

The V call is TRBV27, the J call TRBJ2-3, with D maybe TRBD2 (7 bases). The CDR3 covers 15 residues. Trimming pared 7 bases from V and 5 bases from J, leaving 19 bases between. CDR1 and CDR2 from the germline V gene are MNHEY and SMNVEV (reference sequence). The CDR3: CASTGGGGGKDTQYF. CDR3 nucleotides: TGTGCCAGCACCGGGGGAGGGGGAGGCAAAGATACGCAGTATTTT.

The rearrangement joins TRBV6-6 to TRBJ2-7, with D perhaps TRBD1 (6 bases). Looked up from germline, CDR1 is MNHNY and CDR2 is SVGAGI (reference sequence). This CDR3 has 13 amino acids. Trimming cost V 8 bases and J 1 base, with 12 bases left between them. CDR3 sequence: CASLRDTSYEQYF. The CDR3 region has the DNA TGTGCCAGCCTCCGGGACACGTCCTACGAGCAGTACTTC.

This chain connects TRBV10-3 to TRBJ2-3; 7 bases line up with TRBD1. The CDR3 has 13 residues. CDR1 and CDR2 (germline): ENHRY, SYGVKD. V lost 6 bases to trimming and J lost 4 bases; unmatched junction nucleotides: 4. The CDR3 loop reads CAIRRQGPDTQYF. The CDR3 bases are TGTGCCATCAGGAGACAGGGCCCAGATACGCAGTATTTT.

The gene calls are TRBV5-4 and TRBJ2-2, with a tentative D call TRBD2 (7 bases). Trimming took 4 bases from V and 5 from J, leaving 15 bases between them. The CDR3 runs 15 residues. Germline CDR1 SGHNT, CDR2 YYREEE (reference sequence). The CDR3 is CASSPRGGGTGELFF. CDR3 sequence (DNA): TGTGCCAGCAGCCCCCGGGGAGGGGGTACCGGGGAGCTGTTTTTT.

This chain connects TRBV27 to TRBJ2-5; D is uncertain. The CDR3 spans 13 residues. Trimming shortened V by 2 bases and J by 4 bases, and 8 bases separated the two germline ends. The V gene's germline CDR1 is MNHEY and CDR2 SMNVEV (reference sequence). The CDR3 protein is CASSLRLGETQYF. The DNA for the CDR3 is TGTGCCAGCAGTTTAAGGCTAGGAGAGACCCAGTACTTC.

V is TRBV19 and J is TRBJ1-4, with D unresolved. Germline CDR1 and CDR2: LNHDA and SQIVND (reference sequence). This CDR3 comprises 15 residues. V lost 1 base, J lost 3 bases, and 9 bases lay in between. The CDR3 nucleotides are TGTGCCAGTAGTATAGGGGCAGGATCTAATGAAAAACTGTTTTTT. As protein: CASSIGAGSNEKLFF.

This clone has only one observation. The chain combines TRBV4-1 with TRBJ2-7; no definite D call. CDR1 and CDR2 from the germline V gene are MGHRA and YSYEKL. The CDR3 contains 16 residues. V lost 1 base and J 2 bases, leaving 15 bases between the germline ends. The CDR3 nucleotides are TGCGCCAGCAGCCAAGTAGCCAGTTTCAAACCCTACGAGCAGTACTTC. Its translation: CASSQVASFKPYEQYF.